The T cell receptor beta chain described here comes from a study of blood T cell repertoires in COVID-19. About the research overall: Sites in the United States, Italy and Spain provided acute and convalescent COVID-19 samples. Nucleic acid was either cDNA or gDNA, and it came from T cells, B-cell-depleted T cells, or PBMCs.

The method was immunoSEQ multiplex PCR; TCRdb's version includes in-frame clones alone and lacks a portion of them. The sample has almost 35,000 clones, around 80% seen once. The germline CDR1 and CDR2 sequences are MRHNA and SNTAGT. The CDR3 extends over 13 amino acids. V was cut by 4 bases and J by 10 bases, with 14 bases left in between. The sample taken for sequencing was peripheral blood. The J gene is TRBJ2-1, the V gene TRBV6-4; TRBD2 might be the D (6 bases). This receptor was obtained from an elderly man with acute or convalescent COVID-19. The DNA of the CDR3 is TGTGCCAGCAGTGTTGATCGGCTAGCGGAGCAGTTCTTC. It translates to CASSVDRLAEQFF.